Each of the 18 T cell receptor beta chains below was sequenced from the same sample in a study of CD8 T cells in Susac syndrome (dated by TCRdb to the late 2010s). The library was prepared using the immunoSEQ multiplex PCR assay. RNA was extracted with the RNeasy kit and 0.5 to 1 ug was reverse transcribed using random hexamers. TCRdb passed the public sequencing reads through fastp at Q25 and MiXCR, retaining productive beta sequences. Rows are unified per CDR3 protein, each entry keeping the most common DNA and genes. Present in this sample are about 140,000 distinct CDR3 sequences, over 90% of which were seen just once. The ten largest clones add up to over 0.15% of the sample. Source material: CD8+ T cells from PBMCs. The receptors were sampled from a human donor with Susac syndrome.

The chain recombines TRBV9 with TRBJ2-5, with 11 bases fitting TRBD1. The CDR3 extends over 14 amino acids. The junction had 7 bases not matched to a gene; V was cut back by 7 bases and J by 5 bases. Germline CDR1 reads SGDLS; CDR2 reads YYNGEE. CDR3 bases: TGTGCCAGCGGAGGACAGGGGGCCGGGGAGACCCAGTACTTC. As protein: CASGGQGAGETQYF.

The chain combines TRBV19 with TRBJ1-1; 11 bases agree with TRBD1. Looked up from germline, CDR1 is LNHDA and CDR2 is SQIVND (reference sequence). Unmatched junction bases numbered 7, after V lost 6 bases and J lost 4 bases. CDR3 size: 15 residues. This CDR3 reads CASRTFGTGGTEAFF. CDR3 bases: TGTGCCAGTAGAACATTTGGGACAGGGGGCACTGAAGCTTTCTTT.

The chain couples TRBV19 to TRBJ2-1; no reliable D call. CDR3 length equals 12 residues. Between the trimmed V and J ends, which lost 1 base and 6 bases, there was a span of 4 bases. Per germline, CDR1 LNHDA and CDR2 SQIVND (reference sequence). For the CDR3, the DNA is TGTGCCAGTAGTATAGGGATCAATGAGCAGTTCTTC. This encodes CASSIGINEQFF.

This chain uses TRBV4-1 with TRBJ1-5; D may be TRBD1 (6 bases). Looked up from germline, CDR1 is MGHRA and CDR2 is YSYEKL. CDR3 length equals 15 residues. V lost 1 base, J lost 9 bases, and 16 bases lay in between. CDR3 in amino acids: CASSQVLGAGLPQHF. In DNA, the CDR3 is TGCGCCAGCAGCCAAGTATTGGGGGCCGGGTTGCCCCAGCATTTT.

This sequence joins TRBV29-1 and TRBJ2-7; TRBD1 agrees at 7 bases. The CDR3 is made up of 13 amino acids. Losses at the gene ends were 5 bases for V and 0 bases for J; bases not matched to a gene: 4. Per the germline V gene, CDR1 is SQVTM and CDR2 is ANQGSEA. In nucleotides, the CDR3 is TGCAGCGTTCGAGGGGGCGTCTCCTACGAGCAGTACTTC. This codes for CSVRGGVSYEQYF.

This clonotype showed up just once. The chain recombines TRBV29-1 with TRBJ2-7; TRBD1 matches at 7 bases. V shed 5 bases and J 2 bases; nucleotides not matched to a gene: 21. The CDR3 runs to 18 residues. The germline CDR1 and CDR2 sequences are SQVTM and ANQGSEA. CDR3 residues: CSVSQDRTRGGSPYEQYF. The CDR3 coding sequence is TGCAGCGTTTCTCAGGACAGGACCCGAGGGGGATCCCCCTACGAGCAGTACTTC.

V usage is TRBV28 and J usage is TRBJ2-3; possibly TRBD1 for D (5 bases). Trimming removed 5 bases at V and 1 base at J, with 19 bases between. Germline V CDR1 and CDR2: MDHEN, SYDVKM. The CDR3 has 17 amino acids. As DNA, the CDR3 is TGTGCCAGCAGTCAAGTTATGTCAGGGCCTCGCACAGATACGCAGTATTTT. Encoded protein: CASSQVMSGPRTDTQYF.

This clonotype was observed a few times. In DNA form, the CDR3 reads TGCAGTGCTAGAGATTTGGCGGGAGAAGAGACCCAGTACTTC. Its translation: CSARDLAGEETQYF. The chain combines TRBV20-1 with TRBJ2-5, with 7 bases lining up with TRBD2. CDR3 length: 14 amino acids. Unmatched junction bases numbered 4, after V lost 0 bases and J lost 3 bases. The V gene's germline CDR1 is DFQATT and CDR2 SNEGSKA (reference sequence).

The V call is TRBV7-9, the J call TRBJ2-7; TRBD1 is a possible D gene (5 bases). Per the germline V gene, CDR1 is SEHNR and CDR2 is FQNEAQ (reference sequence). The CDR3 extends over 12 amino acids. Trimming pared 1 base from V and 6 bases from J, leaving 7 bases between. The CDR3 spells CASSLDRSEQYF. As DNA, the CDR3 is TGTGCCAGCAGCTTAGACAGGAGCGAGCAGTACTTC.

The rearrangement links TRBV6-2 or TRBV6-3 to TRBJ2-7, with no clear D. V lost 0 bases, J lost 3 bases, and 6 bases lay in between. CDR3 length: 13 amino acids. The V gene's germline CDR1 is MNHEY and CDR2 SVGEGT. CDR3 coding DNA: TGTGCCAGCAGTTACTCGTTCTACTACGAGCAGTACTTC. The encoded protein is CASSYSFYYEQYF.

The gene calls are TRBV27 and TRBJ2-7, with 8 bases lining up with TRBD1. Looked up from germline, CDR1 is MNHEY and CDR2 is SMNVEV (reference sequence). The CDR3 spans 15 residues. V was clipped by 4 bases and J by 0 bases; unmatched bases: 5. In DNA, the CDR3 is TGTGCCAGCAGTTCCGGACAGGGCGTCTCCTACGAGCAGTACTTC. Translated: CASSSGQGVSYEQYF.

The rearrangement uses TRBV2 and TRBJ2-3; 8 nucleotides align to TRBD2. Germline V gene sequence: CDR1 SNHLY, CDR2 FYNNEI. The V segment lost 10 bases and the J segment 5 bases; nucleotides outside the gene matches: 8. The length of the CDR3 is 13 residues. The CDR3 sequence is CANHRAGGDTQYF. The CDR3 DNA sequence: TGTGCCAACCACCGGGCGGGGGGAGATACGCAGTATTTT.

The chain combines TRBV20-1 with TRBJ1-5; no definite D call. Germline CDR1 reads DFQATT; CDR2 reads SNEGSKA (reference sequence). The CDR3 extends over 14 amino acids. Trimming cost V 2 bases and J 2 bases, with 10 bases left between them. CDR3 sequence: CSARSKRGNQPQHF. For the CDR3, the DNA is TGCAGTGCTAGATCCAAAAGGGGCAATCAGCCCCAGCATTTT.

The chain links TRBV7-9 to TRBJ1-2; 7 positions agree with TRBD1. The trim removed 4 bases at V and 3 bases at J, leaving 2 bases unmatched. The CDR3 is made up of 13 amino acids. From germline, CDR1 is SEHNR and CDR2 FQNEAQ (reference sequence). The CDR3 nucleotides read TGTGCCAGCAGCTCAACAGGGGACTATGGCTACACCTTC. Amino acid sequence: CASSSTGDYGYTF.

V and J are TRBV19 and TRBJ2-3; D not resolved. The CDR3 runs to 12 residues. CDR1 and CDR2 from the germline V gene are LNHDA and SQIVND (reference sequence). V was trimmed by 7 bases and J by 6 bases, leaving 11 bases between them. CDR3 residues: CASNDADDTQYF. CDR3 sequence (DNA): TGTGCCAGTAATGACGCGGACGATACGCAGTATTTT.

The gene calls are TRBV4-1 and TRBJ2-7; no clear D gene. Trimming stripped 2 bases from V and 0 bases from J, with 5 bases between. Germline V lookup: CDR1 MGHRA, CDR2 YSYEKL. This CDR3 has 13 residues. The CDR3 coding sequence is TGCGCCAGCAGCCAACCCGGCTCCTACGAGCAGTACTTC. Protein product: CASSQPGSYEQYF.

The rearrangement links TRBV9 to TRBJ2-1; maybe TRBD1 (6 bases). Germline lookup yields CDR1 SGDLS and CDR2 YYNGEE. The CDR3 totals 13 residues. V was clipped by 3 bases and J by 10 bases, with 14 bases between them. CDR3 loop: CASSEGRGKEQFF. CDR3 sequence (DNA): TGTGCCAGCAGCGAGGGAAGGGGGAAGGAGCAGTTCTTC.

The J gene is TRBJ2-7, the V gene TRBV29-1; 9 nucleotides line up with TRBD1. Germline V lookup: CDR1 SQVTM, CDR2 ANQGSEA. The trim removed 6 bases at V and 3 bases at J, leaving 9 bases unmatched. The CDR3 consists of 14 residues. This CDR3 is CSVAGQGLFYEQYF. The CDR3 bases are TGCAGCGTAGCTGGACAGGGGCTGTTCTACGAGCAGTACTTC.